These 32 T cell receptor beta chains share one sample of origin, sequenced in a study of cytomegalovirus exposure and HLA in healthy donors. It was with 60 Vbeta and 13 Jbeta primers that the PCR ran. Clones were read by immunoSEQ multiplex PCR, and TCRdb kept only the in-frame ones, dropping some. The sample includes 150,000 to 180,000 clones, roughly 80% of them seen just once. Sequencing was performed on PBMCs. The receptor set was obtained from a woman between 35 and 50 years old in good health and CMV-seronegative.

The chain carries TRBV5-4 and TRBJ2-1; TRBD2 matches at 8 bases. This CDR3 comprises 15 residues. In germline, CDR1 is SGHNT, CDR2 YYREEE (reference sequence). J gave up 5 bases and V 4 bases, and 8 bases lay outside the gene matches. The CDR3 spells CASSTISGANNEQFF. CDR3 bases: TGTGCCAGCAGCACCATTAGCGGGGCAAACAATGAGCAGTTCTTC.

The chain joins TRBV4-1 to TRBJ1-1; 7 bases are a match to TRBD1. The V and J ends lost 0 bases and 5 bases, in that order; junction bases with no gene match: 18. Germline V gene lookup returns CDR1 MGHRA and CDR2 YSYEKL. The CDR3 has 19 amino acids. The CDR3 loop is CASSQDQFWVDRVGTEAFF. In DNA, the CDR3 is TGCGCCAGCAGCCAAGATCAGTTCTGGGTCGACAGGGTGGGTACTGAAGCTTTCTTT.

The V and J genes are TRBV11-3 and TRBJ1-1; D not certain. V was pared by 0 bases and J by 6 bases, with 8 bases between. CDR3 length: 13 amino acids. From germline, CDR1 is SGHNT and CDR2 YENEEA. CDR3 DNA sequence: TGTGCCAGCAGCTTAGAAGTGAGGGCTGAAGCTTTCTTT. As protein: CASSLEVRAEAFF. Combining the CDR3 with reference TRBV11-3 and TRBJ1-1 gives the whole variable domain EAGVVQSPRYKIIEKKQPVAFWCNPISGHNTLYWYLQNLGQGPELLIRYENEEAVDDSQLPKDRFSAERLKGVDSTLKIQPAELGDSAVYLCASSLEVRAEAFFGQGTRLTVV.

This clone was seen more than once but under ten times. The J gene is TRBJ2-7, the V gene TRBV4-1, with 8 bases identical to TRBD1. J lost 6 bases, V lost 1 base, and 11 bases had no gene match. The CDR3 extends over 16 amino acids. Looked up from germline, CDR1 is MGHRA and CDR2 is YSYEKL. This chain's CDR3 is CASSQGWTGNRPEQYF. The DNA for the CDR3 is TGCGCCAGCAGCCAAGGGTGGACAGGGAATCGCCCCGAGCAGTACTTC.

This clone has a single count. V usage is TRBV7-6 and J usage is TRBJ1-3; the D is unclear. Trimming removed 5 bases at V and 0 bases at J, with 8 bases between. This CDR3 contains 14 residues. The germline V gene encodes CDR1 SGHVS and CDR2 FNYEAQ. The CDR3: CASSRAGSGNTIYF. For the CDR3, the DNA is TGTGCCAGCAGCCGAGCGGGCTCTGGAAACACCATATATTTT.

CDR3 nucleotide sequence: TGTGCCAGCAGCTTGGGCCTGGGGCGGGGGGCGAGCACAGATACGCAGTATTTT. It is translated as CASSLGLGRGASTDTQYF. The rearrangement links TRBV5-4 to TRBJ2-3; 8 bases are a match to TRBD2. Germline CDR1 reads SGHNT; CDR2 reads YYREEE (reference sequence). This CDR3 comprises 18 residues. V trimming: 0 bases; J trimming: 0 bases; junction bases outside the gene matches: 9.

The J gene is TRBJ1-4, the V gene TRBV27; a possible D gene is TRBD1 (6 bases). Germline V gives CDR1 MNHEY, CDR2 SMNVEV (reference sequence). The CDR3 is 12 amino acids. The V and J ends lost 6 bases and 4 bases respectively, with 6 bases between them. For the CDR3, the DNA is TGTGCCAGCAGACAGGGTAATGAAAAACTGTTTTTT. It encodes CASRQGNEKLFF.

This sequence joins TRBV7-9 and TRBJ2-5, with 7 bases that match TRBD2. V shed 5 bases, J shed 0 bases, and the junction held 12 bases outside the gene matches. This CDR3 region has 17 residues. Germline CDR1 reads SEHNR; CDR2 reads FQNEAQ (reference sequence). CDR3 DNA sequence: TGTGCCAGCAGCCCTGCTAGGGGCGGGGGTTACCAAGAGACCCAGTACTTC. Its translation is CASSPARGGGYQETQYF.

In regard to this clone: This likely comes from a read error, as the CDR3 has no conserved phenylalanine or tryptophan at its end. The DNA is omitted, as the CDR3 cannot be located on it reliably, and the CDR3 follows TCRdb's listing. This chain joins TRBV23-1 and TRBJ1-1; TRBD1, the table's D call, was not compared with the DNA. TRBV23-1 is placed among ORFs of uncertain function. The CDR3 length is 8 residues, termini included. The CDR3 sequence is CASSRTAR.

This clone was detected only a few times. V gene TRBV6-1 combines with J gene TRBJ2-5; 12 nucleotides align to TRBD2. The CDR3 is made up of 15 amino acids. V lost 5 bases and J lost 5; bases outside the gene matches: 6. Germline V gene data show CDR1 as MNHNS and CDR2 as SASEGT. This CDR3 reads CASSTTSGSGETQYF. For the CDR3, the DNA is TGTGCCAGCAGTACGACTAGCGGGAGTGGGGAGACCCAGTACTTC.

J is TRBJ2-1 and V is TRBV10-3; TRBD1 matches 9 bases. Trimming removed 7 bases from V and 10 bases from J; junction bases left unmatched: 11. This CDR3 contains 14 residues. CDR1 is ENHRY and CDR2 is SYGVKD in the germline V gene. CDR3 DNA: TGTGCCATCAATGCCGGGACAGGGAATGACGAGCAGTTCTTC. Its protein product is CAINAGTGNDEQFF.

This clone occurred a few times. The chain links TRBV5-4 to TRBJ2-7, with 9 bases matching TRBD2. The junction had 11 bases not matched to a gene; V was cut back by 5 bases and J by 2 bases. From germline, CDR1 is SGHNT and CDR2 YYREEE (reference sequence). This CDR3 is built from 16 residues. Here the CDR3 reads CASSLGGGRGTYEQYF. In DNA form, the CDR3 reads TGTGCCAGCAGTTTAGGTGGCGGGAGGGGAACCTACGAGCAGTACTTC.

The chain carries TRBV19 and TRBJ2-2, with D possibly being TRBD1 (5 bases). V was shortened by 3 bases and J by 1 base, with 6 bases between the two germline ends. This CDR3 is built from 14 residues. Germline loops: CDR1 LNHDA, CDR2 SQIVND (reference sequence). CDR3: CASSIRENTGELFF. DNA of the CDR3: TGTGCCAGTAGTATCAGGGAGAACACCGGGGAGCTGTTTTTT.

The rearrangement uses TRBV10-3 and TRBJ2-3; perhaps TRBD2 as D (6 bases). The V end lost 6 bases, the J end lost 4 bases, and 11 bases lay between the germline ends. The CDR3 sequence is 13 residues long. Germline values: CDR1 ENHRY, CDR2 SYGVKD. CDR3 sequence (DNA): TGTGCCATCAGGGTGGGAGGCCCAGATACGCAGTATTTT. This encodes CAIRVGGPDTQYF.

The genes are TRBV28 and TRBJ2-1; TRBD2 is a possible D gene (5 bases). V shed 3 bases and J shed 7 bases, with 16 bases lying between them. This CDR3 is 15 amino acids long. Germline loops: CDR1 MDHEN, CDR2 SYDVKM. CDR3 nucleotide sequence: TGTGCCAGCAGTTTTAGGAGGTTTAGTCAGAATGAGCAGTTCTTC. Translation: CASSFRRFSQNEQFF. Full variable domain (rest looked up from reference TRBV28 and TRBJ2-1): DVKVTQSSRYLVKRTGEKVFLECVQDMDHENMFWYRQDPGLGLRLIYFSYDVKMKEKGDIPEGYSVSREKKERFSLILESASTNQTSMYLCASSFRRFSQNEQFFGPGTRLTVL.

This rearrangement joins TRBV28 to TRBJ2-7; 7 bases fit TRBD1. The length of the CDR3 is 14 residues. V dropped 7 bases and J dropped 2; count of bases not matched to a gene: 8. The germline V gene has CDR1 MDHEN and CDR2 SYDVKM. The CDR3 sequence: CASKPPGTAYEQYF. Here the CDR3 DNA reads TGTGCCAGCAAGCCGCCCGGGACAGCCTACGAGCAGTACTTC.

V and J are TRBV7-6 and TRBJ1-6; a possible D gene is TRBD1 (6 bases). This CDR3 contains 14 residues. Deletions cut 5 bases from V and 9 bases from J, with 14 bases between. Germline loops: CDR1 SGHVS, CDR2 FNYEAQ. CDR3 DNA sequence: TGTGCCAGCAGCCCCTCGGACAGCAGTTCACCCCTCCACTTT. It translates to CASSPSDSSSPLHF.

This clone was observed a few times. The genes are TRBV5-4 and TRBJ2-3; tentatively, D is TRBD2 (6 bases). CDR1 SGHNT and CDR2 YYREEE come from the germline V gene (reference sequence). V lost 4 bases, J lost 2 bases, and 11 bases lay in between. CDR3 length: 14 amino acids. The CDR3 is CASSPWDFTDTQYF. The CDR3 DNA follows: TGTGCCAGCAGCCCCTGGGACTTCACAGATACGCAGTATTTT.

The chain has TRBV4-1 and TRBJ1-2, with a tentative D call TRBD1 (6 bases). Trimming pared 1 base from V and 7 bases from J, leaving 22 bases between. CDR3 length: 17 residues. In germline, CDR1 is MGHRA, CDR2 YSYEKL. CDR3 nucleotide sequence: TGCGCCAGCAGCCAAGTCAGGGGTAAAGGACCCCTCGGTGGCTACACCTTC. Encoded protein: CASSQVRGKGPLGGYTF.

The V gene is TRBV9, the J gene TRBJ2-1; no clear D gene. Trimming removed 0 bases from V and 7 bases from J, with 11 bases in between. Germline V gene sequence: CDR1 SGDLS, CDR2 YYNGEE. The CDR3 length is 14 residues. The CDR3 here is CASSVAQSPNEQFF. The CDR3 DNA is TGTGCCAGCAGCGTAGCTCAGTCCCCTAATGAGCAGTTCTTC. The whole variable domain, filled in from reference TRBV9 and TRBJ2-1, reads DSGVTQTPKHLITATGQRVTLRCSPRSGDLSVYWYQQSLDQGLQFLIQYYNGEERAKGNILERFSAQQFPDLHSELNLSSLELGDSALYFCASSVAQSPNEQFFGPGTRLTVL.

J is TRBJ2-1 and V is TRBV5-4, with a possible D match to TRBD2 (5 bases). Germline CDR1 SGHNT, CDR2 YYREEE (reference sequence). V was shortened by 3 bases and J by 4 bases, with 8 bases between the two germline ends. This CDR3 is built from 13 residues. CDR3 region: CASSYGNYNEQFF. CDR3 in DNA: TGTGCCAGCAGCTACGGGAATTACAATGAGCAGTTCTTC.

V gene TRBV6-5 combines with J gene TRBJ1-4, with TRBD1 identical over 10 bases. This CDR3 contains 14 residues. Germline V CDR1 and CDR2: MNHEY, SVGAGI. J lost 8 bases, V lost 6 bases, and 6 bases had no gene match. CDR3 sequence (DNA): TGTGCCAGCAGGGTTGGGACAGGGGCCGAAAAACTGTTTTTT. This codes for CASRVGTGAEKLFF.

About this clone itself: The sample carries other DNA sequences with the same CDR3. The chain couples TRBV30 to TRBJ1-2, with 8 bases that match TRBD1. Germline lookup yields CDR1 GTSNPN and CDR2 SVGIG (reference sequence). V gave up 3 bases and J gave up 0 bases; unmatched junction bases: 3. This CDR3 has 14 amino acids. CDR3 residues: CAWSLTGANYGYTF. In DNA form, the CDR3 reads TGTGCCTGGAGCTTGACAGGGGCTAACTATGGCTACACCTTC. The entire variable domain, with the rest obtained from reference TRBV30 and TRBJ1-2, is as follows: SQTIHQWPATLVQPVGSPLSLECTVEGTSNPNLYWYRQAAGRGLQLLFYSVGIGQISSEVPQNLSASRPQDRQFILSSKKLLLSDSGFYLCAWSLTGANYGYTFGSGTRLTVV.

This clone was counted once. The chain links TRBV13 to TRBJ2-7; D not certain. V was pared by 4 bases and J by 4 bases, with 8 bases between. Germline CDR1 reads PRHDT; CDR2 reads FYEKMQ (reference sequence). The CDR3 contains 12 residues. The CDR3 reads CASSSPGYEQYF. The CDR3 DNA sequence: TGTGCCAGCAGCTCGCCCGGGTACGAGCAGTACTTC.

This chain connects TRBV12-5 to TRBJ1-2; 7 bases agree with TRBD1. Germline CDR1 is LGHNT and CDR2 is FRNRAP. The CDR3 runs to 16 residues. V was clipped by 6 bases and J by 4 bases; unmatched bases: 14. In nucleotides, the CDR3 is TGTGCTAGTGGGAACCCCGGGGACAGTTATGGCTATGGCTACACCTTC. This encodes CASGNPGDSYGYGYTF.

The rearrangement uses TRBV7-2 and TRBJ2-7; TRBD2 aligns across 7 bases. Germline V gives CDR1 SGHTA, CDR2 FQGNSA. CDR3 length: 14 residues. With 4 bases clipped from V and 2 bases from J, the junction kept 5 bases outside the gene matches. CDR3: CASSSGLVPYEQYF. CDR3 DNA: TGTGCCAGCAGCTCCGGACTAGTTCCCTACGAGCAGTACTTC.

The chain links TRBV6-1 to TRBJ1-6, with D maybe TRBD1 (6 bases). Germline V gene lookup returns CDR1 MNHNS and CDR2 SASEGT. V dropped 6 bases and J dropped 13 bases, with 19 bases sitting between them. The CDR3 is 14 amino acids. CDR3: CASSPRGEGLPLHF. The CDR3 DNA follows: TGTGCCAGCAGCCCCAGGGGTGAGGGTCTCCCCCTCCACTTT.

The genes are TRBV29-1 and TRBJ1-1; D might be TRBD1 (5 bases). CDR3 length: 11 residues. V was shortened by 4 bases and J by 8 bases, with 11 bases between the two germline ends. The germline V gene has CDR1 SQVTM and CDR2 ANQGSEA. The chain's CDR3 is CSVGEGPEAFF. The CDR3 DNA follows: TGCAGCGTTGGAGAGGGGCCCGAAGCTTTCTTT.

The chain has TRBV2 and TRBJ1-4, with D hard to call. The CDR3 length is 14 residues. Germline CDR1 reads SNHLY; CDR2 reads FYNNEI. V was pared by 4 bases and J by 8 bases, with 14 bases between. The CDR3 DNA reads TGTGCCAGCAGTGTTCCCAGGCAGGAAGAAAAACTGTTTTTT. Its protein is CASSVPRQEEKLFF.

This rearrangement joins TRBV6-1 to TRBJ2-7; 8 bases map to TRBD2. The CDR3 spans 14 residues. Looked up from germline, CDR1 is MNHNS and CDR2 is SASEGT. V was pared by 6 bases and J by 2 bases, with 6 bases of the junction left unmatched. The CDR3 DNA sequence: TGTGCCAGCAGGAGCGGGGGCGTCCCCTACGAGCAGTACTTC. Translated: CASRSGGVPYEQYF.

The V gene is TRBV19, the J gene TRBJ2-7; 7 bases align to TRBD2. V gave up 5 bases and J gave up 0 bases; unmatched junction bases: 7. Per the germline V gene, CDR1 is LNHDA and CDR2 is SQIVND (reference sequence). The CDR3 runs to 15 residues. CDR3 in amino acids: CASSLVGGSSYEQYF. The CDR3 DNA is TGTGCCAGTAGTCTAGTCGGGGGGAGCTCCTACGAGCAGTACTTC.

This chain joins TRBV7-9 and TRBJ2-7; 7 nucleotides agree with TRBD1. The CDR3 extends over 16 amino acids. Germline trimming cut 3 bases from V and 1 base from J; bases unmatched to any gene: 9. CDR1 is SEHNR, CDR2 FQNEAQ, per germline (reference sequence). CDR3 loop: CASSFKQGIGSYEQYF. The CDR3, as DNA: TGTGCCAGCAGCTTCAAACAGGGGATCGGGTCCTACGAGCAGTACTTC.